The 6 T cell receptor beta chains in this list originate from one sample, sequenced in a study of CD8+ T cells in alopecia areata. Investigators isolated RNA and reverse transcribed it into cDNA to act as the sequencing template. The assay was immunoSEQ multiplex PCR, and TCRdb's table has in-frame clones only and misses some. The table records about 110,000 clones, roughly three fifths of them present only once. Treatment noted: oral pan-JAK inhibitor, 5-10 mg twice daily. Here the sequenced sample was CD8+ T cells sorted from blood, taken at week 24, from a patient treated with tofacitinib. These TCRs come from a human donor with alopecia areata.

The chain links TRBV27 to TRBJ2-3; D unresolved. V was pared by 6 bases and J by 0 bases, with 4 bases between. This CDR3 is built from 12 residues. Germline assignment: CDR1 MNHEY and CDR2 SMNVEV (reference sequence). The CDR3, as DNA: TGTGCCAGCAGCCCCAGCACAGATACGCAGTATTTT. Protein sequence: CASSPSTDTQYF.

Concerning this clone itself: The sample has other DNA sequences that encode this CDR3 too. The chain joins TRBV29-1 to TRBJ1-2; D unresolved. The germline CDR1 and CDR2 sequences are SQVTM and ANQGSEA. CDR3 length equals 12 residues. V lost 6 bases to trimming and J lost 4 bases, with 12 bases between them. CDR3 region: CSVVGGSYGYTF. CDR3 sequence (DNA): TGCAGCGTCGTTGGAGGGTCCTATGGCTACACCTTC.

The chain has TRBV7-8 and TRBJ2-4; D uncertain. The germline CDR1 and CDR2 sequences are SGHVS and FQNEAQ. Trimming removed 5 bases at V and 0 bases at J, with 11 bases between. This CDR3 comprises 15 residues. CDR3 coding DNA: TGTGCCAGCAGCCCCCGCTTCGTAGCCAAAAACATTCAGTACTTC. This encodes CASSPRFVAKNIQYF. Variable domain in full (rest from reference TRBV7-8 and TRBJ2-4): GAGVSQSPRYKVAKRGQDVALRCDPISGHVSLFWYQQALGQGPEFLTYFQNEAQLDKSGLPSDRFFAERPEGSVSTLKIQRTQQEDSAVYLCASSPRFVAKNIQYFGAGTRLSVL.

The chain has TRBV13 and TRBJ2-7; D is undetermined. The CDR3 length is 15 residues. V was shortened by 8 bases and J by 3 bases, with 20 bases between the two germline ends. Germline CDR1 is PRHDT and CDR2 is FYEKMQ (reference sequence). Written as DNA, the CDR3 is TGTGCCAGCGCAGGTGTGGTGTCTCAGAACTACGAGCAGTACTTC. This sequence encodes CASAGVVSQNYEQYF.

V gene TRBV5-6 combines with J gene TRBJ2-1; D possibly corresponds to TRBD1 (6 bases). Trimming stripped 3 bases from V and 6 bases from J, with 7 bases between. The germline V gene encodes CDR1 SGHDT and CDR2 YYEEEE. The CDR3 is 12 amino acids. CDR3 in amino acids: CASSSDSNEQFF. CDR3 coding DNA: TGTGCCAGCAGCTCGGACAGCAATGAGCAGTTCTTC.

This chain links TRBV9 with TRBJ1-2; perhaps TRBD1 as D (5 bases). The CDR3 runs to 12 residues. With 5 bases removed from V and 10 bases from J, the gap between germline ends came to 15 bases. CDR1 is SGDLS, CDR2 YYNGEE, per germline. For the CDR3, the DNA is TGTGCCAGCAGACTCATTGCGGGGGACTACACCTTC. Translated: CASRLIAGDYTF.